This TCR beta chain was identified in a study of shared clonotypes between healthy human individuals. Study background: Per donor, three plates held CD4 naive cells, three held CD4 memory, two held CD8 naive and one held CD8 memory.

Regarding this clone: Its antigen is not known.

Replicate PCRs run on sorted subsets employed about 220 ng DNA, around 27,000 T cell genomes. TCRdb keeps only in-frame clones here, not all; method: immunoSEQ multiplex PCR. The data contain under 2,000,000 clones, about 95% of them singletons. General study points: Larger estimated richness was generally recorded for naive subsets relative to memory subsets. Of the naive CD4 clonotypes, around 4.9% were shared across a few donors.

V was shortened by 5 bases and J by 4 bases, with 15 bases between the two germline ends. The CDR3 is made up of 14 amino acids. CDR1 is SGHAT and CDR2 is FQNNGV in the germline V gene. As defined, naive CD8 cells were CD45RO-negative and positively selected for CCR7, with terminally differentiated effector memory CD45RA+ cells excluded. V is TRBV11-2 and J is TRBJ2-7; possibly TRBD2 for D (6 bases). The specimen was naive CD8+ T cells sorted from blood. This sequence was found in a man aged 18 to 30 in good health. The CDR3 sequence is CASSPLGTFYEQYF. The CDR3 region has the DNA TGTGCCAGCAGCCCGCTTGGGACTTTTTACGAGCAGTACTTC.